This TCR beta chain is drawn from a study of cytomegalovirus exposure and HLA in healthy donors. In the study overall: Sequencing of around 200 million T cells in an earlier analysis found more than 100 million unique TCR beta sequences.

General observations from the study: 150 to 200 TCR beta chains were listed as cytomegalovirus-associated. Later work associated 17,000 or so TCR beta sequences with HLA alleles at 0.05 false discovery rate.

These donors counted as nominally healthy when sampled, but unrecorded immune exposures were likely. Per germline, CDR1 MDHEN and CDR2 SYDVKM. V lost 4 bases to trimming and J lost 2 bases, with 20 bases between them. The CDR3 length is 17 residues. PCR employed 60 Vbeta and 13 Jbeta primers. Here immunoSEQ multiplex PCR was the method, and the copy in TCRdb shows in-frame clones only, minus some. The sample records some 150,000 clones, over 60% being singletons. With regard to this clone: Antigen unknown.

The TCR comes from a woman in her twenties or thirties in good health and CMV-seronegative. Material for sequencing was PBMCs. This chain joins TRBV28 and TRBJ1-1; a weak D match, TRBD1 (6 bases). CDR3 sequence: CASSYIYRTGLNTEAFF. The CDR3 nucleotides are TGTGCCAGCAGTTACATTTACCGAACAGGGCTCAACACTGAAGCTTTCTTT. Variable domain in full (rest from reference TRBV28 and TRBJ1-1): DVKVTQSSRYLVKRTGEKVFLECVQDMDHENMFWYRQDPGLGLRLIYFSYDVKMKEKGDIPEGYSVSREKKERFSLILESASTNQTSMYLCASSYIYRTGLNTEAFFGQGTRLTVV.